These T cell receptor beta chains were read from a single sample in a study of cytotoxic CD8 clonotypes in ibrutinib-treated CLL. Measured with immunoSEQ multiplex PCR; TCRdb has only the in-frame clones, and not every one. This table holds 150,000 to 250,000 clones, over 60% found once. This specimen was PBMCs, taken after 24 months of ibrutinib treatment. These receptors were taken from a human donor with chronic lymphocytic leukemia. Both conserved end residues are part of each CDR3. A D gene is named only where the DNA matches it firmly. A clone size is listed for some rows: how often the clone was seen (once, few, many), or a class if it is expanded.

d_gene | j_gene | v_gene | abundance | CDR3nt | CDR3aa
NA | TRBJ2-7 | TRBV5-5 | NA | TGTGCCAGCAGCTTGGCCTCCTACGAGCAGTACTTC | CASSLASYEQYF
NA | TRBJ1-4 | TRBV4-3 | NA | TGCGCCAGCAGCCAAGATCTAGGTTCCACTAATGAAAAACTGTTTTTT | CASSQDLGSTNEKLFF
NA | TRBJ1-1 | TRBV7-9 | NA | TGTGCCAGCAGCTTATGGCCCGGGAACACTGAAGCTTTCTTT | CASSLWPGNTEAFF
TRBD2 | TRBJ2-1 | TRBV4-3 | NA | TGCGCCAGCAGCCAAGTTGGGGACTATCCCTCCGTTCAGTTCTTC | CASSQVGDYPSVQFF
TRBD2 | TRBJ2-3 | TRBV9 | NA | TGTGCCAGCAGCCCCACTAGCGGGAGAAGCACAGATACGCAGTATTTT | CASSPTSGRSTDTQYF
TRBD1 | TRBJ2-5 | TRBV27 | NA | TGTGCCAGCAGTTTTCGCGACAGGGGCTACGGTGAGACCCAGTACTTC | CASSFRDRGYGETQYF
NA | TRBJ1-4 | TRBV5-6 | NA | TGTGCCAGCAGCTTGCCGCCCCCAACGGGAGAAAAACTGTTTTTT | CASSLPPPTGEKLFF
TRBD2 | TRBJ2-1 | TRBV28 | NA | TGTGCGGCTAGCGGGGTTAACAATGAGCAGTTCTTC | CAASGVNNEQFF
NA | TRBJ2-5 | TRBV5-1 | NA | TGCGCCAGCAGCTTGACAGGGAACATGAAGACCCAGTACTTC | CASSLTGNMKTQYF
NA | TRBJ2-3 | TRBV5-1 | NA | TGCGCCAGCAGCTTGGGTAGCACAGATACGCAGTATTTT | CASSLGSTDTQYF
NA | TRBJ2-5 | TRBV5-4 | few | TGTGCCAGCAGCTTAATGGGGACCCAGTACTTC | CASSLMGTQYF
NA | TRBJ1-2 | TRBV20-1 | NA | TGCAGTGCCAGAACGGGGCATGGCTACACCTTC | CSARTGHGYTF
NA | TRBJ2-7 | TRBV29-1 | once | TGCAGCGTTGCCAGATCCTACGAGCAGTACTTC | CSVARSYEQYF
NA | TRBJ2-5 | TRBV7-6 | NA | TGTGCCAGCAGCTTAGTGGGGCTGGGGACCCAGTACTTC | CASSLVGLGTQYF
NA | TRBJ1-2 | TRBV7-9 | NA | TGTGCCAGCAGCCCCCCGGGGGGCGATGGCTACACCTTC | CASSPPGGDGYTF
TRBD1 | TRBJ1-1 | TRBV5-1 | once | TGCGCCAGCAGCCCAAATCCGGGACAGGGGCTTTGGTATGCTTTCTTT | CASSPNPGQGLWYAFF
TRBD1 | TRBJ2-1 | TRBV28 | NA | TGTGCCAGCCTTTCTTTCGGGACAGGGTATAGGGAGCAGTTCTTC | CASLSFGTGYREQFF
NA | TRBJ2-7 | TRBV6-5 | NA | TGTGCCAGCAGCCCCGGCGGCTACGAGCAGTACTTC | CASSPGGYEQYF
NA | TRBJ2-7 | TRBV7-9 | NA | TGTGCCAGCAGCTTAGGAGTATACGAGCAGTACTTC | CASSLGVYEQYF
TRBD1 | TRBJ1-1 | TRBV6-5 | NA | TGTGCCAGCAGTTACGGGACAGGGCGGGGTACTGAAGCTTTCTTT | CASSYGTGRGTEAFF
NA | TRBJ2-7 | TRBV18 | once | TGTGCCAGCTCACCGAACTTTCACTACGAGCAGTACTTC | CASSPNFHYEQYF
TRBD2 | TRBJ2-3 | TRBV4-2 | NA | TGTGCCAGCAGCTATGGACTAGCGGACACAGATACGCAGTATTTT | CASSYGLADTDTQYF
TRBD1 | TRBJ2-7 | TRBV27 | NA | TGTGCCAGCAGTTTATCGACCCGACAGGGTTACGAGCAGTACTTC | CASSLSTRQGYEQYF
NA | TRBJ2-6 | TRBV28 | NA | TGTGCCAGCAGTACTCTCGGCCCTGGGGCCAACGTCCTGACTTTC | CASSTLGPGANVLTF
NA | TRBJ2-1 | TRBV5-1 | few | TGCGCCAGCAGCTTCGGACTTCAACCCCCCTACAATGAGCAGTTCTTC | CASSFGLQPPYNEQFF
TRBD2 | TRBJ2-5 | TRBV5-1 | NA | TGCGCCAGCAGCTTTCGACTAGCGGGAGCGAGGGAGACCCAGTACTTC | CASSFRLAGARETQYF
NA | TRBJ2-7 | TRBV4-2 | NA | TGTGCCAGCAGCCAAGAGTGGGCCAGTTACTACGAGCAGTACTTC | CASSQEWASYYEQYF
NA | TRBJ1-4 | TRBV27 | NA | TGTGCCAGCAAATTGACAGCAACTAATGAAAAACTGTTTTTT | CASKLTATNEKLFF
NA | TRBJ1-2 | TRBV19 | NA | TGTGCCAGTAGTATAGGAGGCGGCTACGGCTACACCTTC | CASSIGGGYGYTF
TRBD2 | TRBJ2-1 | TRBV4-3 | NA | TGCGCCAGCAGCCAAGAGGGACTAGCGGGAAGGCAGTTCTTC | CASSQEGLAGRQFF
NA | TRBJ2-7 | TRBV15 | many | TGTGCCACCAGCAGAACCGACAGGCCCAAGTACGAGCAGTACTTC | CATSRTDRPKYEQYF
TRBD1 | TRBJ2-7 | TRBV5-1 | NA | TGCGCCAGCAGCGGGGGACAGGGGGCCTACGAGCAGTACTTC | CASSGGQGAYEQYF
TRBD1 | TRBJ1-1 | TRBV6-5 | few | TGTGCCAGCAGCACAGACAGGGGAGGTGCTGAAGCTTTCTTT | CASSTDRGGAEAFF
NA | TRBJ1-2 | TRBV30 | few | TGTGCCTGGAGCCAACGTGGGGTTGGCTACACCTTC | CAWSQRGVGYTF
NA | TRBJ2-7 | TRBV19 | NA | TGTGCCAGTAGTATGGGGTACGAGCAGTACTTC | CASSMGYEQYF
NA | TRBJ2-1 | TRBV20-1 | NA | TGCAGTGCGAGGGAGTACAATGAGCAGTTCTTC | CSAREYNEQFF
NA | TRBJ2-2 | TRBV18 | NA | TGTGCCAGCTCACTTACAGGGCCTGCGAACACCGGGGAGCTGTTTTTT | CASSLTGPANTGELFF